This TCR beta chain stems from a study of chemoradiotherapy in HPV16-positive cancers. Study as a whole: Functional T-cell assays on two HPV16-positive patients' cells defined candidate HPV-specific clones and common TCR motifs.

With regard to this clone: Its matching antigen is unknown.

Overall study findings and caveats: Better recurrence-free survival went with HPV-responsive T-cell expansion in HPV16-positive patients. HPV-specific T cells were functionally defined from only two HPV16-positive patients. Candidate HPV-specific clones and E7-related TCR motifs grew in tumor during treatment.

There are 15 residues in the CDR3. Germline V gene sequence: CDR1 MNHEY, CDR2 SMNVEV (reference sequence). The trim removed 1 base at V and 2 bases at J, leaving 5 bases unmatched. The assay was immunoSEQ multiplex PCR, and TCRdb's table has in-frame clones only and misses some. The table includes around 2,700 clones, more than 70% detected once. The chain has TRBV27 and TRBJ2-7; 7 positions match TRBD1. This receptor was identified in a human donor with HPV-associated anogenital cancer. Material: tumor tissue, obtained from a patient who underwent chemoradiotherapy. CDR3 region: CASSLFRQGAYEQYF. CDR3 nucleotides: TGTGCCAGCAGTTTATTTCGCCAGGGGGCCTACGAGCAGTACTTC.